This T cell receptor beta chain was observed in a study of identical twins. This clonotype was picked up a small number of times. A universal primer site was added by template switching, and unique molecular identifiers were carried by the cDNA. TCRdb reprocessed the 5' RACE reads with MiXCR, giving one entry per CDR3 protein. The profile shows about 790,000 distinct CDR3 sequences, 15% to 20% of them singletons. With 1 base clipped from V and 2 bases from J, the junction kept 5 bases outside the gene matches. CDR1 is MNHEY and CDR2 is SVGAGI in the germline V gene. This CDR3 region has 15 residues. This same sample was also taken into another study, of T cells expressing NK-cell markers.

This chain joins TRBV6-5 and TRBJ2-7, with 7 bases aligning to TRBD1. The receptor comes from a woman younger than 30 in good health. Sequencing input: PBMCs. In nucleotides, the CDR3 is TGTGCCAGCAGTTACTACCGGGACAGTACCTACGAGCAGTACTTC. This encodes CASSYYRDSTYEQYF.